This is a list of T cell receptor beta chains from one sample in a study of monozygotic twins with inflammatory bowel disease. TCRdb reprocessed the 5' RACE reads; each CDR3 protein has one entry and no DNA is given. The sample data list about 150,000 distinct CDR3 sequences. Source material: blood. The receptors stem from a human donor with ulcerative colitis or Crohn's disease, or a healthy co-twin of an affected twin (not recorded which). CDR3s include the opening cysteine and the closing phenylalanine or tryptophan.

>TRBV7-2|TRBJ2-7
CASSLGVGPPGEQYF
>TRBV5-6|TRBJ2-3
CASSQYALTPTDTQYF
>TRBV20-1|TRBJ2-7
CSAREPRDFAYEQYF
>TRBV2|TRBJ2-1
CASSGLPPEQFF
>TRBV2|TRBJ2-2
CASQRRPKGTGELFF
>TRBV7-6|TRBJ1-1
CASSLSMNTEAFF
>TRBV10-3|TRBJ2-1
CAITESGRDGEQFF
>TRBV7-8|TRBJ2-2
CASSLNPRGGGELFF
>TRBV5-1|TRBJ2-2
CASSLAPQTSAGELFF
>TRBV6-2/TRBV6-3|TRBJ2-1
CASSYRGGLYNEQFF
>TRBV7-2|TRBJ2-6
CASTVRSTRTGANVLTF
>TRBV5-1|TRBJ2-2
CASSENPGTGNTGELFF
>TRBV29-1|TRBJ1-1
CSAPGQLDTEAFF
>TRBV6-5|TRBJ1-1
CASSYRLSGQVVTEAFF
>TRBV20-1|TRBJ2-1
CSARDNRRSGRPRNEQFF
>TRBV7-9|TRBJ2-1
CASILAGGGEQFF
>TRBV5-5|TRBJ1-1
CASSSQGYAEAFF
>TRBV14|TRBJ2-3
CASSPARDTQYF
>TRBV6-2/TRBV6-3|TRBJ1-5
CASSFRGGQPQHF
>TRBV5-4|TRBJ1-3
CASSGGQAVSGNTIYF
>TRBV5-1|TRBJ1-5
CASSFGPGGYHQPQHF
>TRBV5-5|TRBJ2-2
CASSLAGDGTGELFF
>TRBV5-1|TRBJ2-1
CASSLEGDLAEQFF
>TRBV28|TRBJ2-7
CASSLTDGTQTKEYF
>TRBV5-1|TRBJ2-3
CASSLNWPSTDTQYF
>TRBV7-9|TRBJ2-7
CASSQPGSATYEQYF
>TRBV24-1|TRBJ2-1
CATSDGGLDEQFF
>TRBV19|TRBJ1-1
CASRLPGQGLLTEAFF
>TRBV4-3|TRBJ1-1
CASSQINRNTEAFF